This TCR beta chain was found in a study of human T cells and chemical hapten exposure. Study as a whole: Skin on the upper inner arm, roughly 2 cm by roughly 2 cm in size, was sensitized with 2% DPC.

This clonotype was observed many times. The antigen is undetermined. Trimming took off 2 bases at V and 12 bases at J, with 13 bases between the two ends. This CDR3 is built from 12 residues. Germline assignment: CDR1 MDHEN and CDR2 SYDVKM. Whole-study findings and limits: TCRs above 1 in 1000 frequency did not change with DPC sensitization.

For the library, individual cDNA molecules each received unique molecular identifiers. TCRdb processed the RACE reads anew with MiXCR; each CDR3 protein has one entry. The repertoire holds under 400,000 distinct CDR3 sequences, 4% to 6% seen once, with just over 2.5% in the top ten. Described time point: pre-sensitization, week 0. Treatment: therapeutic diphenylcyclopropenone sensitization with weekly scalp DPC. Total RNA came from unfractionated whole blood. Specimen: whole blood, collected in connection with sensitization to the hapten diphenylcyclopropenone (DPC). The clonotype was recovered from a woman in her 50s with alopecia areata. Some clones in this sample may be carry-over from other donors' samples. The genes are TRBV28 and TRBJ1-2; the D is unclear. CDR3 loop: CASSLIGRGHTF. The DNA for the CDR3 is TGTGCCAGCAGTTTAATCGGCCGCGGCCACACCTTC.